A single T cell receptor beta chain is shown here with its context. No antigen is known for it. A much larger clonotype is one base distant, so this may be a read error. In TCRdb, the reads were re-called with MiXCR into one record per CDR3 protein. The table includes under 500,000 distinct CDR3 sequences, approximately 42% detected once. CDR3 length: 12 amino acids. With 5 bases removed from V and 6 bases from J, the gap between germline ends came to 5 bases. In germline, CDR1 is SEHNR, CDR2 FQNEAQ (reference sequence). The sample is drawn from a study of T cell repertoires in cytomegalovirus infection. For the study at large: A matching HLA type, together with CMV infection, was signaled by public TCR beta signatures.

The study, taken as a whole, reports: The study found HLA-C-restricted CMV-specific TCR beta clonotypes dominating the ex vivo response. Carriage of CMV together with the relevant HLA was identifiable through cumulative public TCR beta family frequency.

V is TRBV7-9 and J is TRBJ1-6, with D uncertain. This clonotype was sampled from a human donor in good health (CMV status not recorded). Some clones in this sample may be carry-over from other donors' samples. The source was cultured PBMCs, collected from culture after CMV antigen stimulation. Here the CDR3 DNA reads TGTGCCAGCAGCCCCAGTAATTCACCCCTCCACTTT. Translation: CASSPSNSPLHF.